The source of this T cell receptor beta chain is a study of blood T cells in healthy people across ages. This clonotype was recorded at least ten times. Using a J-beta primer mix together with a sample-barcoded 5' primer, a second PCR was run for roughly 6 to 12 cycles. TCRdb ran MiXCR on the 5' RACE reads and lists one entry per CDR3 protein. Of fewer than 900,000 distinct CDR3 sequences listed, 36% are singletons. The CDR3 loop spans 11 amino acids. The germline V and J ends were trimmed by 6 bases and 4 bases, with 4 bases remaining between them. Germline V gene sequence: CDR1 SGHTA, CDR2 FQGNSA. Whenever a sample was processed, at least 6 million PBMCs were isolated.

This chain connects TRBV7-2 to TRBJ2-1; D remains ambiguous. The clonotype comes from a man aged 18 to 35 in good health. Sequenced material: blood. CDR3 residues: CASSGYNEQFF. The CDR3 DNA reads TGTGCCAGCAGTGGGTACAATGAGCAGTTCTTC.